One sample yielded the 4 T cell receptor beta chains listed below, sequenced in a study of blood T cells in healthy people across ages. The authors ran a second PCR of 7 to 11 cycles using a sample-barcoded 5' primer and a J-beta primer mix. One entry per CDR3 protein, called by TCRdb with MiXCR from the 5' RACE reads. The data show about 970,000 distinct CDR3 sequences, about 53% seen once. The sequenced material came from blood. Every receptor here comes from a woman in her fifties or sixties in good health.

A few counts support this clonotype. The chain recombines TRBV7-2 with TRBJ1-2, with a tentative D call TRBD1 (6 bases). The V gene's germline CDR1 is SGHTA and CDR2 FQGNSA. With 0 bases removed from V and 3 bases from J, the gap between germline ends came to 8 bases. There are 14 residues in the CDR3. The CDR3 reads CASSLAGGHYGYTF. Here the CDR3 DNA reads TGTGCCAGCAGCTTAGCAGGGGGTCACTATGGCTACACCTTC.

In the case of this clonotype: One end of the junction varies from germline; a read error may be responsible. The V call is TRBV5-6, the J call TRBJ2-4; D is unclear. Per the germline V gene, CDR1 is SGHDT and CDR2 is YYEEEE. This CDR3 contains 15 residues. For the CDR3, the DNA is TGCGCCAGCAGCTTGCGCAGCGCAGACAAAAACATTCAGTACTTC. Amino acid sequence: CASSLRSADKNIQYF.

The chain carries TRBV5-1 and TRBJ2-5, with TRBD2 identical over 7 bases. V gave up 4 bases and J gave up 3 bases; unmatched junction bases: 9. The germline V gene has CDR1 SGHRS and CDR2 YFSETQ. The CDR3 consists of 15 residues. The CDR3 DNA reads TGCGCCAGCAGCCCGGGGGGTGCGGGAGAAGAGACCCAGTACTTC. It codes for CASSPGGAGEETQYF.

CDR3 in DNA: TGTGCCAGCCACTTTCGGAGGGCGGACAAAGAGACCCAGTACTTC. Translated, it gives CASHFRRADKETQYF. The gene calls are TRBV18 and TRBJ2-5; tentatively, D is TRBD2 (6 bases). The CDR3 spans 15 residues. Trimming cost V 8 bases and J 3 bases, with 19 bases left between them. Per germline, CDR1 KGHSH and CDR2 LQKENI.